Given below is one TCR beta chain in context. Its target is unknown. A read error is possible here, since a much larger clone lies one base away. The sample belongs to a study of blood T cells in healthy people across ages. Study results and caveats: It was held that the diversity estimates obtained from one million T cells were underestimates. Not knowing donor CMV status may have confounded expanded clonotype changes.

Donors were healthy Caucasian individuals from Russia aged about 6 to 90. They isolated at least 7 million PBMCs from each sample. Germline trimming cut 4 bases from V and 5 bases from J; bases unmatched to any gene: 9. This CDR3 has 16 residues. Germline CDR1 MNHEY, CDR2 SVGAGI. It was with a sample-barcoded 5' primer and a J-beta primer mix that a second PCR of roughly 7 to 11 cycles was run. A single record per CDR3 protein comes from TCRdb applying MiXCR to the 5' RACE reads. In the table there are 540,000 or so distinct CDR3 sequences, around 48% of which are singletons. This chain connects TRBV6-5 to TRBJ2-3; 10 positions agree with TRBD1. Material: blood. This TCR came from a man at least 80 years old in good health. For the CDR3, the DNA is TGTGCCAGCAGTTGCAGGTTCGGGACAGGGGAAGATACGCAGTATTTT. Encoded protein: CASSCRFGTGEDTQYF.